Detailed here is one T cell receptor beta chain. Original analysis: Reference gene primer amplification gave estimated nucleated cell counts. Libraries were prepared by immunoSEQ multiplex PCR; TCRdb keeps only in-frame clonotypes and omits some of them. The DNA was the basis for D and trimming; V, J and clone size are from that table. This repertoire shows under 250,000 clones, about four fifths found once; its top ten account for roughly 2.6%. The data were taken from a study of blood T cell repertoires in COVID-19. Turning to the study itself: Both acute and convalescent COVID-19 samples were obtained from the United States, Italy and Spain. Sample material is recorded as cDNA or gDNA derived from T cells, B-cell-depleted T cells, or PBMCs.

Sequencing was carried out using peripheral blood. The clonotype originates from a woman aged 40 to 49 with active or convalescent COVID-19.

The CDR3 loop reads CASSQGTGPNNGELFF. As DNA, the CDR3 is TGTGCCAGCAGCCAGGGGACTGGCCCCAATAACGGGGAGCTGTTTTTT. The chain employs TRBV4-2 and TRBJ2-2; possible D gene TRBD2, 6 bases. Germline V gives CDR1 LGHNA, CDR2 YNFKEQ. V was trimmed by 3 bases and J by 7 bases, leaving 18 bases between them. The length of the CDR3 is 16 residues.